This TCR beta chain originates from a study of T cells in Graves' hyperthyroidism and ophthalmopathy (dated by TCRdb to between 2017 and 2020). The study in broad terms: Peripheral blood was collected at initial diagnosis, before any treatment. A discovery cohort of about a hundred patients, fewer than 50 with Graves' ophthalmopathy and about 60 with stable Graves' hyperthyroidism, was used to find distinguishing TCR V-J signatures. Prospective prediction of ophthalmopathy was tested in an independent validation cohort consisting of some 18 hyperthyroidism patients and 15 or so patients who later progressed to ophthalmopathy. The roughly 91 discovery patients were randomly split 7:3 into training and test sets. In several Graves' hyperthyroidism patients, the study also compared T-cell repertoires from thyroid tissue with T-cell repertoires from blood. After blood sampling, hyperthyroidism patients were treated with methimazole at a starting dose of 30 mg daily, and ophthalmopathy patients were treated with high-dose intravenous methylprednisolone. The paper describes TCR Vbeta CDR3 sequencing of about 140 peripheral blood samples, made up of some 42 ophthalmopathy patients, approximately 76 hyperthyroidism patients and roughly 17 progressor patients.

V is cut by 3 bases and J by 9 bases, and the space between the germline ends is 10 bases. From the cysteine up to the phenylalanine, the CDR3 has a length of 12 residues. Kept here is only the CDR3 DNA, which spans 36 bases and is read in frame from base 1. TCR beta CDR3 regions were amplified from RNA transcripts. The TCR CDR3 was subjected to a first round of RT-PCR using the HTBI primer set and the Qiagen OneStep RT-PCR kit. A second multiplex PCR round built the libraries, followed by size selection and purification. Libraries were sequenced paired-end with 100 bp reads on an Illumina HiSeq2000. From the authors' description of their analysis: SOAPnuke was used to process the raw data, throwing out any read that contained adapters or uncalled bases, had a mean Phred below 15, or lacked an exact constant-primer or identifier match. High-quality paired reads were merged using COPE v1.2.5, and each unique nucleotide sequence was defined as a clonotype. MiTCR v1.1 was used to align the clonotypes against IMGT TRBV, TRBD and TRBJ reference segments. The analysis included only V-J combinations with a frequency above 0.0001, which together covered around 99% of the repertoires. The TCS score was defined as F50 (clonal expansion) divided by E x V (chaos), with BLOSUM62-based TCRdist calculated between CDR3 peptides within each V-J. Welch's t-statistics and random forest reduced 450 to 600 V-J features to 13, which were used in a naive Bayes classifier (R e1071). TCRdb itself trimmed the public reads at Q25 with fastp, ran MiXCR and retained productive beta chains. A single entry per CDR3 protein holds the most common genes and DNA from its merged rows. None of the V and J calls come from the authors' own analysis; TCRdb made them. Counted in this sample were nearly 600,000 distinct CDR3 sequences; approximately 15% of them appeared once. The ten largest clones add up to approximately 5.7% of the sample.

This clonotype was detected many times. Its antigen remains unidentified. No clone much larger than this one lies a single base away; base qualities are absent. The hyperthyroidism patients were between 18 and 65 years old and newly diagnosed, with a disease duration of less than 2 months. The study excluded patients with uncontrolled infections, other autoimmune diseases, pregnancy or lactation. Clinical symptoms, serum thyroxine and TRAb, thyroid ultrasound, and orbital computed tomography formed the basis for the diagnoses. Blood from progressor patients was collected at the time of first diagnosis with hyperthyroidism, before any ophthalmopathy symptoms had appeared. Ficoll-Paque density gradient centrifugation was used to isolate PBMCs from around 10 ml of fresh peripheral blood. Progressor patients were defined as those initially diagnosed with Graves' hyperthyroidism in whom ophthalmopathy developed during follow-up. Total RNA was extracted using Trizol reagent, and RNA quality was assessed on an Agilent 2100 Bioanalyzer.

Overall results and qualifications from the work: Blood samples also contained most of the expanded thyroid clonotypes (frequency above 0.001), which suggests that blood repertoires may reflect thyroid immune responses. In validation, the model predicted progression to ophthalmopathy with approximately 69% sensitivity and less than 80% specificity, a median of around 6.6 months before onset. Ophthalmopathy was separated from stable hyperthyroidism by a 13 V-J signature model, with roughly 88% sensitivity and about 81% specificity obtained in cross-validation and 80%/75% obtained in testing. Sample size was not statistically predetermined, and blinding of investigators to group allocation was not performed.

The clonotype comes from a woman in her thirties with Graves' hyperthyroidism that later progressed to Graves' ophthalmopathy. The source material was blood. The V and J segments used are TRBV12-3 or TRBV12-4 and TRBJ2-3; 6 matching bases give a weak D call of TRBD2. The nucleotide sequence is given as TGTGCCAGCAGTTTGGTGGGGGGAACGCAGTATTTT. This sequence encodes CASSLVGGTQYF.